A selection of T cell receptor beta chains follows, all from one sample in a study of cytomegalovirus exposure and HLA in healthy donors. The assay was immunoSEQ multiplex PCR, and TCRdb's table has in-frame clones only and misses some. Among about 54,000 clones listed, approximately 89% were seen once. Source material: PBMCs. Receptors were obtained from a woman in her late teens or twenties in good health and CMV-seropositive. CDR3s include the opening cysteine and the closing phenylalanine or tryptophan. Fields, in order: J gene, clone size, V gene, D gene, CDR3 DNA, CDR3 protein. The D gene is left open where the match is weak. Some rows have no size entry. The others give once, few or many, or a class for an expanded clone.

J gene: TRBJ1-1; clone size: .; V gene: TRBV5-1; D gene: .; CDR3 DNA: TGCGCCAGCAGCTTGGGGTGGAGTTCCGAAGCTTTCTTT; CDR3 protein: CASSLGWSSEAFF
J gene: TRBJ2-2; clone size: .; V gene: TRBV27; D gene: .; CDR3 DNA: TGTGCCAGCAGTTTTGGTAGGGGGAACACCGGGGAGCTGTTTTTT; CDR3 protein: CASSFGRGNTGELFF
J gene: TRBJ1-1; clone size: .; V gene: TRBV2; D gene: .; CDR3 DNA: TGTGCCAGCAAATCCGACATGAACACTGAAGCTTTCTTT; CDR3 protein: CASKSDMNTEAFF
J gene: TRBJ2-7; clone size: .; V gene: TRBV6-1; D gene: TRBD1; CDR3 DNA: TGTGCCAGCAGTGCCCCGGGACAGGGGGCCGAGCAGTACTTC; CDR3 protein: CASSAPGQGAEQYF
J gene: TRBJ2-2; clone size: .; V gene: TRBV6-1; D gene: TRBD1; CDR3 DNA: TGTGCCAGCAGTTCCGGGACAGGGTTGACCGGGGAGCTGTTTTTT; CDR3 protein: CASSSGTGLTGELFF
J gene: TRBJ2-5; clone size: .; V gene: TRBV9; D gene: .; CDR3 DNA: TGTGCCAGCAGCGTAGGGCAAAAGGGGGAGACCCAGTACTTC; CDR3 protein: CASSVGQKGETQYF
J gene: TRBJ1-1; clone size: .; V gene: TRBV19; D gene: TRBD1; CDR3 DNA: TGTGCCAGTAGTAAGACAGGGGTGAACACTGAAGCTTTCTTT; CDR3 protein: CASSKTGVNTEAFF
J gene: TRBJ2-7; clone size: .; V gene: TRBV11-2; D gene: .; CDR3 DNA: TGTGCCAGCAGCTTAGGGGGACTCGCCTACGAGCAGTACTTC; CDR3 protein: CASSLGGLAYEQYF
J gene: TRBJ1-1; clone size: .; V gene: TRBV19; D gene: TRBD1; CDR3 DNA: TGTGCCAGTAGCCGGGACAGGGATATGAACACTGAAGCTTTCTTT; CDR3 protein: CASSRDRDMNTEAFF
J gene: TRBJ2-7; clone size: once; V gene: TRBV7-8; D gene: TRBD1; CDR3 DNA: TGTGCCAGCAGCTCCCCGACAGATCAGGGGGGACAGGGGCACTTC; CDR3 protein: CASSSPTDQGGQGHF
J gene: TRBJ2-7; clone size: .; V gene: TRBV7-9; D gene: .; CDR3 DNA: TGTGCCAGCAGCTTAGACGCAGGGGATTACGAGCAGTACTTC; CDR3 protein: CASSLDAGDYEQYF
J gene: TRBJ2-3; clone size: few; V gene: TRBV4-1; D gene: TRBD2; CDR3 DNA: TGCGCCAGCAGCCACGCCGGACTAGCTCAAGATACGCAGTATTTT; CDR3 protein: CASSHAGLAQDTQYF
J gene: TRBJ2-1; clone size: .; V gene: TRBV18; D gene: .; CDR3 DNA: TGTGCCAGCTCACCAAGGGGTAGTGAGCAGTTCTTC; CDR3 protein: CASSPRGSEQFF
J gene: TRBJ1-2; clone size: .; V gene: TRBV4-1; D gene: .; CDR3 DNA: TGCGCCAGCAGCCTCCGCCTGGGGGACACAGCTAACTATGGCTACACCTTC; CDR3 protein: CASSLRLGDTANYGYTF
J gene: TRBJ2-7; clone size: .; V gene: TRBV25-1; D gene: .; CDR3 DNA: TGTGCCAGCAGTGAGCCTCCAGACAGGTCTTACGAGCAGTACTTC; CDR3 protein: CASSEPPDRSYEQYF
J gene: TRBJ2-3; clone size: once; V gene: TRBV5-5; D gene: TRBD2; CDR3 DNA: TGTGCCAGCAGGACTAGCGGGGGGGGCACGGATACGCAGTATTTT; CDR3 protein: CASRTSGGGTDTQYF
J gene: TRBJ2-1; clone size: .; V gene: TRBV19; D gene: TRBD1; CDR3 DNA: TGTGCCAGTAGTAAATCCGGGACAGGGTACAATGAGCAGTTCTTC; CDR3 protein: CASSKSGTGYNEQFF
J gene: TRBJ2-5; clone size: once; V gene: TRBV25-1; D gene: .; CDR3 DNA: TGTGCCAGCAGTGAATTTACAGTCCAAGAGACCCAGTACTTC; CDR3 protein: CASSEFTVQETQYF
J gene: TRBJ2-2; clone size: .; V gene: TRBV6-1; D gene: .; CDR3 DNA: TGTGCCAGCAGGATTACTACAGGGACCACCGGGGAGCTGTTTTTT; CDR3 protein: CASRITTGTTGELFF